The clone carrying this T cell receptor (beta chain) was counted between two and nine times. The sample originates from a study of blood T cell repertoires in COVID-19. TCRdb's table, derived via immunoSEQ multiplex PCR, lists solely in-frame clones and lacks some. Here the sample spans hundreds of thousands of clones, around 84% being singletons. The receptor was isolated from a man aged 70 or older with acute or convalescent COVID-19. The sample taken for sequencing was peripheral blood.

The CDR3 bases are TGTGCCAGCAGTGAATATAGGGGGACAGGGGACTACGAGCAGTACTTC. Translated: CASSEYRGTGDYEQYF. The chain uses TRBV25-1 and TRBJ2-7; 10 bases agree with TRBD1. J gave up 3 bases and V 0 bases, and 5 bases lay outside the gene matches. The CDR3 contains 16 residues. In germline, CDR1 is MGHDK, CDR2 SYGVNS.